In this sample, the clone carrying this T cell receptor (beta chain) turned up a few times. The sample is drawn from a study of response to subunit inactivated influenza vaccine. TCRdb itself ran the RT-PCR reads through MiXCR, one entry per CDR3 protein. The table records about 520,000 distinct CDR3 sequences, roughly 25% of them present only once. The junction had 3 bases not matched to a gene; V was cut back by 2 bases and J by 2 bases. The germline V gene has CDR1 SEHNR and CDR2 FQNEAQ (reference sequence). The CDR3 covers 14 residues. This TCR derives from a man over 45 who received an inactivated influenza vaccine. The sequencing used CD4+ T cells sorted from PBMCs, collected roughly 5 days after vaccination. The chain links TRBV7-9 to TRBJ2-7; TRBD1 matches at 7 bases. For the CDR3, the DNA is TGTGCCAGCAGCTTACGACAGGGTCCCTACGAGCAGTACTTC. It specifies CASSLRQGPYEQYF.